The rows below give T cell receptor beta chains drawn from one sample of a study of human T cells and chemical hapten exposure. TCRdb independently ran MiXCR on the reads; one entry per CDR3 protein. This repertoire shows 120,000 or so distinct CDR3 sequences, more than 8.5% found once; its top ten account for 1.3% to 1.5%. Sequencing was performed on whole blood. These receptors came from a human donor in good health. Some clones in this sample may be carry-over from other donors' samples. Both conserved end residues are part of each CDR3. A D gene is named only where the DNA matches it firmly. Clone size appears in some rows only: once, few, many, or a class for an expanded clone.

clone_size	j_call	v_call	d_call	cdr3_nt	cdr3_aa
many	TRBJ1-6	TRBV20-1	TRBD1	TGCAGTGCTAGAGATAGCAAAGGGGGACAGGAGAATTCACCCCTCCACTTT	CSARDSKGGQENSPLHF
many	TRBJ2-1	TRBV6-2/TRBV6-3	TRBD2	TGTGCCAGCAGTTGGGGTCTAGCGGGCTCCTACAATGAGCAGTTCTTC	CASSWGLAGSYNEQFF
.	TRBJ1-5	TRBV6-1	.	TGTGCCAGCAGTGAAGTGGAGGTTGGCCAGCCCCAGCATTTT	CASSEVEVGQPQHF
few	TRBJ2-1	TRBV10-3	TRBD2	TGTGCCATCAGGGGACTAGACGGAGGCAATGAGCAGTTCTTC	CAIRGLDGGNEQFF
few	TRBJ2-7	TRBV15	TRBD1	TGTGCCACCAACCACGCAGGGGGTAGGTCCTACGAGCAGTACTTC	CATNHAGGRSYEQYF
few	TRBJ1-1	TRBV6-1	.	TGTGCCAGCAGTGACGCCTTTATTGACACTGAAGCTTTCTTT	CASSDAFIDTEAFF
many	TRBJ1-1	TRBV29-1	.	TGCAGCGTTGAACTGGGGGCGAACACTGAAGCTTTCTTT	CSVELGANTEAFF
many	TRBJ1-5	TRBV6-5	.	TGTGCCAGCAGTTACCGTGCCACCAATCAGCCCCAGCATTTT	CASSYRATNQPQHF
.	TRBJ2-6	TRBV5-1	.	TGCGCCAGCAGCCGCGACCTCTCCTCTGGGGCCAACGTCCTGACTTTC	CASSRDLSSGANVLTF
many	TRBJ1-2	TRBV6-2/TRBV6-3	.	TGTGCCAGCAGCCAACAGGGCCTTGGATATGGCTACACCTTC	CASSQQGLGYGYTF
few	TRBJ2-5	TRBV11-3	.	TGTGCCAGCAGCAACAGGGAATCGGAGACCCAGTACTTC	CASSNRESETQYF
few	TRBJ2-1	TRBV21-1	.	TGTGCCAGCAGCAAAGTTGTCTGGCCCGGAGGGGAGCAGTTCTTC	CASSKVVWPGGEQFF
few	TRBJ1-2	TRBV5-4	.	TGTGCCAGCAGCTTGCCGCCGGACTATGGCTACACCTTC	CASSLPPDYGYTF
many	TRBJ2-1	TRBV6-6	.	TGTGCCAGCAGTTACTCGACACGGGCCCATGACAATGAGCAGTTCTTC	CASSYSTRAHDNEQFF
.	TRBJ1-2	TRBV5-1	.	TGCGCCAGCAGCTTGGCCCCACAGGGAACCCATGGCTACACCTTC	CASSLAPQGTHGYTF
few	TRBJ2-6	TRBV6-2/TRBV6-3	.	TGTGCCAGCAGCAGGACAGGGGCCAACGTCCTGACTTTC	CASSRTGANVLTF
.	TRBJ1-5	TRBV6-2/TRBV6-3	.	TGTGCCAGCAGATCAGGGTACGGCAATCAGCCCCAGCATTTT	CASRSGYGNQPQHF
few	TRBJ1-4	TRBV20-1	TRBD1	TGCAGTGCGAGGGGGCGGGCAGGCCGAGGGTCTAATGAAAAACTGTTTTTT	CSARGRAGRGSNEKLFF
few	TRBJ2-2	TRBV18	TRBD1	TGTGCCAGCGAGGACAGGGACCTGTCTACGAACACCGGGGAGCTGTTTTTT	CASEDRDLSTNTGELFF
many	TRBJ2-5	TRBV13	TRBD2	TGTGCCAGCAGCCTGACTAGCGGGCTAGAGACCCAGTACTTC	CASSLTSGLETQYF
few	TRBJ2-3	TRBV27	.	TGTGCCAGCAGCTTAAGTGGTCTAGCAACAGATACGCAGTATTTT	CASSLSGLATDTQYF
few	TRBJ2-2	TRBV10-3	.	TGTGCCATCAGTGGTTCGGGGACGCTTACGAACACCGGGGAGCTGTTTTTT	CAISGSGTLTNTGELFF
few	TRBJ2-7	TRBV6-5	TRBD2	TGTGCCAGCAGTTACTCGACCAAATCGGGACTAGCGACCGAGCAGTACTTC	CASSYSTKSGLATEQYF
few	TRBJ2-7	TRBV7-2	TRBD1	TGTGCCAGCAGCTACGGGACAGGGGGATCCTACGAGCAGTACTTC	CASSYGTGGSYEQYF
few	TRBJ2-3	TRBV4-2	.	TGTGCCAGCAGCCAAGTGGAGGGGAACACAGATACGCAGTATTTT	CASSQVEGNTDTQYF
many	TRBJ1-1	TRBV20-1	.	TGCAGTGCTACGACAGGTTGGGCCCCGAACACTGAAGCTTTCTTT	CSATTGWAPNTEAFF
many	TRBJ1-5	TRBV2	.	TGTGCCAGCAGTGAAGCCGACAGGCCAAATCAGCCCCAGCATTTT	CASSEADRPNQPQHF
.	TRBJ2-5	TRBV7-2	TRBD2	TGTGCCAGCAGCCCCGGGACTAGCGGGGCGGAGACCCAGTACTTC	CASSPGTSGAETQYF
many	TRBJ2-1	TRBV6-2/TRBV6-3	.	TGTGCCAGCAGTTATAGCACTATACTCAATGAGCAGTTCTTC	CASSYSTILNEQFF
many	TRBJ1-6	TRBV18	.	TGTGCCAGCTCACCACCATATGAGGGGGGCCGGTCACCCCTCCACTTT	CASSPPYEGGRSPLHF
many	TRBJ2-3	TRBV5-1	TRBD2	TGCGCCAGCAGCGTGGGACTAGCGGGAGTACTTGGGGATACGCAGTATTTT	CASSVGLAGVLGDTQYF
.	TRBJ1-6	TRBV5-4	.	TGTGCCAGCAGCGACAGTAATTCACCCCTCCACTTT	CASSDSNSPLHF
many	TRBJ2-1	TRBV24-1	TRBD1	TGTGCCACCAGCCAGGGCAGGGGGCCTTACAATGAGCAGTTCTTC	CATSQGRGPYNEQFF
many	TRBJ2-6	TRBV7-8	.	TGTGCCAGCAGCTCCCGGGGGGCCAACGTCCTGACTTTC	CASSSRGANVLTF
.	TRBJ1-4	TRBV5-1	.	TGCGCCAGCAGCCGGTTAGGGGGGCAGGGTGAAAAACTGTTTTTT	CASSRLGGQGEKLFF
.	TRBJ2-5	TRBV7-6	.	TGTGCCAGCAGCTTAGTTGTGGATGGGGAGACCCAGTACTTC	CASSLVVDGETQYF
many	TRBJ1-3	TRBV7-9	TRBD1	TGTGCCAGCAGCCGACAGGGCCCTGGAAACACCATATATTTT	CASSRQGPGNTIYF
few	TRBJ1-2	TRBV11-2	TRBD1	TGTGCCAGCAGCTTAATAAATTCCGGGACAGGGTTCTATGGCTACACCTTC	CASSLINSGTGFYGYTF
few	TRBJ2-3	TRBV7-2	.	TGTGCCAGCAGCTTATCTCGGGGGGCCGATACGCAGTATTTT	CASSLSRGADTQYF
many	TRBJ2-2	TRBV6-6	.	TGTGCCAGCAGTGGCAGGGGTAGAACCGGGGAGCTGTTTTTT	CASSGRGRTGELFF
few	TRBJ2-5	TRBV5-5	.	TGTGCCAGCAGTAATTATGGGCTAGCTGAAGAGACCCAGTACTTC	CASSNYGLAEETQYF
many	TRBJ2-7	TRBV12-3/TRBV12-4	.	TGTGCCAGCAGTTTAGCTGGGACGACCTACGAGCAGTACTTC	CASSLAGTTYEQYF
few	TRBJ2-7	TRBV5-1	TRBD1	TGCGCCAGCAGCTCCTACCGACAGGGCGGGGAGCAGTACTTC	CASSSYRQGGEQYF
many	TRBJ1-1	TRBV6-2/TRBV6-3	.	TGTGCCAGCAGGCCTACCTCAATAGGACAGCGGAACACTGAAGCTTTCTTT	CASRPTSIGQRNTEAFF
.	TRBJ2-2	TRBV9	.	TGTGCCAGCAGCGCGTGGAGTTCCGCGAACACCGGGGAGCTGTTTTTT	CASSAWSSANTGELFF
many	TRBJ2-2	TRBV19	TRBD2	TGTGCCAGTAGTCCGAGGACTAGCAGAGTACTTACGAACACCGGGGAGCTGTTTTTT	CASSPRTSRVLTNTGELFF
many	TRBJ2-1	TRBV6-1	.	TGTGCCAGCAGTGAATGGTACAATGAGCAGTTCTTC	CASSEWYNEQFF
few	TRBJ1-5	TRBV28	.	TGTGCCAGCAGTTTTTATTTGGGCCTGGCAGGCGACAGGTATAGCAATCAGCCCCAGCATTTT	CASSFYLGLAGDRYSNQPQHF
.	TRBJ2-6	TRBV13	.	TGTGCCAGCAGTCGTACGGGACATATTAGCTCTGGGGCCAACGTCCTGACTTTC	CASSRTGHISSGANVLTF
few	TRBJ2-7	TRBV6-5	TRBD1	TGTGCCAGCAGTTACTCGATGAGCCGGGACAGGGGTGCCCACGAGCAGTACTTC	CASSYSMSRDRGAHEQYF
.	TRBJ2-7	TRBV2	.	TGTGCCAGCAGTGAGGGGCAGTCGAGCTCCTACGAGCAGTACTTC	CASSEGQSSSYEQYF
.	TRBJ2-1	TRBV6-5	.	TGTGCCAGCAGTGGACAGTACAATGAGCAGTTCTTC	CASSGQYNEQFF
many	TRBJ1-3	TRBV5-1	TRBD1	TGCGCCAGCAGCCCCCAGGGGACAGGGGGCCAAGCTGACACCATATATTTT	CASSPQGTGGQADTIYF
many	TRBJ2-4	TRBV10-3	.	TGTGCCACCTTCGGACCGTCAGAAAACATTCAGTACTTC	CATFGPSENIQYF
many	TRBJ1-5	TRBV12-5	.	TGTGCTAGTGGTTTGGCTCCGGGACATTTCCAGCCCCAGCATTTT	CASGLAPGHFQPQHF
few	TRBJ2-5	TRBV5-1	.	TGCGCCAGCAGCTGGAATGCGGGTCGGGCGGGAGAGACCCAGTACTTC	CASSWNAGRAGETQYF
many	TRBJ1-5	TRBV6-1	.	TGTGCCAGCAGTGAAGCGCGAACCGGGGTTCGGCCCCAGCATTTT	CASSEARTGVRPQHF